Listed below are T cell receptor beta chains from one sample, sequenced in a study of glioma-infiltrating T cells after dendritic cell vaccination. Assay used: immunoSEQ multiplex PCR; TCRdb lists only in-frame clones, some missing. The repertoire holds 91,000 or so clones, about 85% seen once, with around 5.4% in the top ten. The sample was blood, taken after dendritic cell vaccination. The receptors stem from a human donor with glioblastoma. Each CDR3 is given with its conserved first and last residue. D genes are given only for firm matches. The size entry is marked missing in some rows and otherwise reads once, few, many or a size class.

J	D	size	V	DNA	CDR3
TRBJ1-6	TRBD1	.	TRBV5-4	TGTGCCAGCAGCTTGTCAGGGGGCCGGAATTCACCCCTCCACTTT	CASSLSGGRNSPLHF
TRBJ2-4	.	few	TRBV28	TGTGCCAGCAAGGGGGGGCGGGAACTAAGAAACATTCAGTACTTC	CASKGGRELRNIQYF
TRBJ2-3	.	.	TRBV10-1	TGCGCCAGCAGTCCAGGGACAGATACGCAGTATTTT	CASSPGTDTQYF
TRBJ2-2	.	.	TRBV6-5	TGTGCCAGCAGTTATAAGAACACCGGGGAGCTGTTTTTT	CASSYKNTGELFF
TRBJ2-3	TRBD1	.	TRBV6-5	TGTGCCAGCAGTGACTCGACAGGGGGCTATACGCAGTATTTT	CASSDSTGGYTQYF
TRBJ1-1	.	.	TRBV7-8	TGTGCCAGCAGCTCTACTCCCGAGACGACTCAAGCTTTCTTT	CASSSTPETTQAFF
TRBJ2-3	.	.	TRBV19	TGTGCCAGTAGTACTCGACTAGTTCTAGATACGCAGTATTTT	CASSTRLVLDTQYF
TRBJ1-1	.	.	TRBV2	TGTGCCATCCCCAGGGGATACACTGAAGCTTTCTTT	CAIPRGYTEAFF
TRBJ2-1	.	.	TRBV6-4	TGTGCCAGCCGTTTCGTAGCTGGCTACAATGAGCAGTTCTTC	CASRFVAGYNEQFF
TRBJ1-1	.	.	TRBV14	TGTGCCAGCAGCCAAGGGTCCGGGAGGGAAGCTTTCTTT	CASSQGSGREAFF
TRBJ1-1	.	.	TRBV19	TGTGCCAGTAGACAGGGCATGAACACTGAAGCTTTCTTT	CASRQGMNTEAFF
TRBJ2-2	TRBD1	.	TRBV10-1	TGCGCCAGCAGTTTCGGGACAGGGGCGAACACCGGGGAGCTGTTTTTT	CASSFGTGANTGELFF
TRBJ2-2	TRBD1	.	TRBV28	TGTGCCAGCAGTTTATGGTTCACAGGGGTGGACACCGGGGAGCTGTTTTTT	CASSLWFTGVDTGELFF
TRBJ2-2	TRBD1	.	TRBV7-7	TGTGCTAGCAGCCGGACAGGGTTCTTCAACGGGGAGCTGTTTTTT	CASSRTGFFNGELFF
TRBJ1-2	.	.	TRBV6-5	TGTGCCAGCACCATTCCTGAATGGGGAGACGGTGGCTACACCTTC	CASTIPEWGDGGYTF
TRBJ1-6	.	few	TRBV7-3	TGTGCCAGCAGCTTAAGGGGCGAGAGATCCACCCTCCACTTT	CASSLRGERSTLHF
TRBJ2-2	TRBD2	.	TRBV7-9	TGTGCCAGCAGCTTACTAGCGGGCCTGAACACCGGGGAGCTGTTTTTT	CASSLLAGLNTGELFF
TRBJ2-7	TRBD1	.	TRBV18	TGTGCCAGCTCACCACCGGACAGGGGCATAGAGCAGTACTTC	CASSPPDRGIEQYF
TRBJ1-5	.	.	TRBV15	TGTGCCACCAGCAGAGATCCGGGGGGGGAACAGCCCCAGCATTTT	CATSRDPGGEQPQHF
TRBJ2-3	TRBD2	.	TRBV15	TGTGCCACCAGCGATAGCGGGAGGGCCATAGATACGCAGTATTTT	CATSDSGRAIDTQYF
TRBJ1-3	.	once	TRBV28	TGTGCCAGCACCCTTCCCGGGGTCAGCTCTGGAAACACCATATATTTT	CASTLPGVSSGNTIYF
TRBJ2-5	.	.	TRBV7-6	TGTGCCAGCAGCTTACAACTGGAGACCCAGTACTTC	CASSLQLETQYF
TRBJ1-1	TRBD1	.	TRBV29-1	TGCAGCGCCAGACAGGGGAACACTGAAGCTTTCTTT	CSARQGNTEAFF